These 11 T cell receptor beta chains came from one sample sequenced in a study of control samples from healthy donors and cancer patients. Profiling relied on immunoSEQ multiplex PCR, and the TCRdb table lists in-frame clones only, not all of them. Here the sample spans over 120,000 clones, 75% to 95% being singletons. Sequenced input: blood. The receptors come from a man under 40 in good health.

The V and J genes are TRBV9 and TRBJ2-1; no definite D call. The germline V gene encodes CDR1 SGDLS and CDR2 YYNGEE. V dropped 2 bases and J dropped 6 bases, with 9 bases sitting between them. This CDR3 is 13 amino acids long. CDR3 nucleotides: TGTGCCAGCAGCGTCGTGGCGTCCAATGAGCAGTTCTTC. It specifies CASSVVASNEQFF.

The gene calls are TRBV28 and TRBJ2-7; either TRBD1 or TRBD2 may fit D (5 bases each). CDR1 is MDHEN and CDR2 is SYDVKM in the germline V gene. The CDR3 has 14 residues. V shed 5 bases and J shed 3 bases, with 14 bases lying between them. The CDR3 region has the DNA TGTGCCAGCAGTGGGGGTACTAGAAACTACGAGCAGTACTTC. Protein sequence: CASSGGTRNYEQYF.

J is TRBJ2-7 and V is TRBV28, with 11 bases aligning to TRBD2. The CDR3 has 18 amino acids. The germline CDR1 and CDR2 sequences are MDHEN and SYDVKM. V was clipped by 3 bases and J by 0 bases; unmatched bases: 10. The CDR3 nucleotides read TGTGCCAGCAGTTTCTTTGGACTAGCGGGCCCAAGCTCCTACGAGCAGTACTTC. This sequence encodes CASSFFGLAGPSSYEQYF.

This clone was recorded once. This chain links TRBV28 with TRBJ2-7; 7 bases map to TRBD1. With 4 bases clipped from V and 2 bases from J, the junction kept 2 bases outside the gene matches. Looked up from germline, CDR1 is MDHEN and CDR2 is SYDVKM. The CDR3 consists of 13 residues. The CDR3 DNA reads as TGTGCCAGCAGTTCAGACAGGGCCTACGAGCAGTACTTC. Residues: CASSSDRAYEQYF.

This chain links TRBV5-5 with TRBJ1-1; D not resolved. V was clipped by 2 bases and J by 4 bases, with 12 bases between them. CDR3 length: 14 amino acids. The germline V gene encodes CDR1 SGHKS and CDR2 YYEKEE (reference sequence). The CDR3 reads CASSLLPGSTEAFF. CDR3 sequence (DNA): TGTGCCAGCAGCTTATTACCGGGGTCCACTGAAGCTTTCTTT. Drawing the rest from reference TRBV5-5 and TRBJ1-1, the complete variable domain is DAGVTQSPTHLIKTRGQQVTLRCSPISGHKSVSWYQQVLGQGPQFIFQYYEKEERGRGNFPDRFSARQFPNYSSELNVNALLLGDSALYLCASSLLPGSTEAFFGQGTRLTVV.

V usage is TRBV19 and J usage is TRBJ2-3; TRBD2 matches 11 bases. Germline V gene sequence: CDR1 LNHDA, CDR2 SQIVND (reference sequence). The trim removed 5 bases at V and 1 base at J, leaving 5 bases unmatched. The CDR3 sequence is 16 residues long. CDR3 in DNA: TGTGCCAGTAGTTTCCCGGGACTAGCGGGCACAGATACGCAGTATTTT. Its protein is CASSFPGLAGTDTQYF.

CDR3 sequence reads: CASSGGPEQYF. CDR3 DNA: TGTGCCAGCAGTGGAGGGCCCGAGCAGTACTTC. The gene calls are TRBV25-1 and TRBJ2-7, with D possibly being TRBD2 (5 bases). The CDR3 loop spans 11 amino acids. Trimming left V 4 bases short and J 6 bases short, with 7 bases between. Germline V gives CDR1 MGHDK, CDR2 SYGVNS.

V gene TRBV6-6 combines with J gene TRBJ1-1; 7 bases line up with TRBD1. CDR1 MNHNY and CDR2 SVGAGI come from the germline V gene (reference sequence). The CDR3 covers 14 residues. After removal of 6 bases from V and 0 bases from J, the junction contained 4 bases not matched to a gene. The CDR3 DNA reads TGTGCCAGCAGCCGACAGGGACTGAACACTGAAGCTTTCTTT. It is translated as CASSRQGLNTEAFF.

This clone was detected once. The chain uses TRBV12-3 or TRBV12-4 and TRBJ2-2; D is possibly TRBD2 (5 bases). The germline V and J ends were trimmed by 6 bases and 5 bases, with 7 bases remaining between them. The CDR3 consists of 12 residues. CDR3 sequence: CASSWETGELFF. CDR3 in DNA: TGTGCCAGCAGCTGGGAGACCGGGGAGCTGTTTTTT.

This clone came up once. The junction departs from the called germline gene at one end, perhaps through a read error. Other nucleotide sequences in the sample specify the same CDR3. The genes are TRBV6-5 and TRBJ1-5; D uncertain. The CDR3 is 13 amino acids. CDR1 and CDR2 (germline): MNHEY, SVGAGI. The CDR3 protein is CASSPISNQPQHF. Here the CDR3 DNA reads TGTGCCAGCAGCCCGATTAGCAATCAGCCCCAACATTTT.

The chain recombines TRBV9 with TRBJ2-1, with 14 bases fitting TRBD2. V dropped 0 bases and J dropped 12; count of bases not matched to a gene: 8. CDR3 size: 16 residues. The germline V gene has CDR1 SGDLS and CDR2 YYNGEE. As DNA, the CDR3 is TGTGCCAGCAGCGTAGACGGGACTAGCGGGGGTGAGGGGCAGTTCTTC. Its translation: CASSVDGTSGGEGQFF.